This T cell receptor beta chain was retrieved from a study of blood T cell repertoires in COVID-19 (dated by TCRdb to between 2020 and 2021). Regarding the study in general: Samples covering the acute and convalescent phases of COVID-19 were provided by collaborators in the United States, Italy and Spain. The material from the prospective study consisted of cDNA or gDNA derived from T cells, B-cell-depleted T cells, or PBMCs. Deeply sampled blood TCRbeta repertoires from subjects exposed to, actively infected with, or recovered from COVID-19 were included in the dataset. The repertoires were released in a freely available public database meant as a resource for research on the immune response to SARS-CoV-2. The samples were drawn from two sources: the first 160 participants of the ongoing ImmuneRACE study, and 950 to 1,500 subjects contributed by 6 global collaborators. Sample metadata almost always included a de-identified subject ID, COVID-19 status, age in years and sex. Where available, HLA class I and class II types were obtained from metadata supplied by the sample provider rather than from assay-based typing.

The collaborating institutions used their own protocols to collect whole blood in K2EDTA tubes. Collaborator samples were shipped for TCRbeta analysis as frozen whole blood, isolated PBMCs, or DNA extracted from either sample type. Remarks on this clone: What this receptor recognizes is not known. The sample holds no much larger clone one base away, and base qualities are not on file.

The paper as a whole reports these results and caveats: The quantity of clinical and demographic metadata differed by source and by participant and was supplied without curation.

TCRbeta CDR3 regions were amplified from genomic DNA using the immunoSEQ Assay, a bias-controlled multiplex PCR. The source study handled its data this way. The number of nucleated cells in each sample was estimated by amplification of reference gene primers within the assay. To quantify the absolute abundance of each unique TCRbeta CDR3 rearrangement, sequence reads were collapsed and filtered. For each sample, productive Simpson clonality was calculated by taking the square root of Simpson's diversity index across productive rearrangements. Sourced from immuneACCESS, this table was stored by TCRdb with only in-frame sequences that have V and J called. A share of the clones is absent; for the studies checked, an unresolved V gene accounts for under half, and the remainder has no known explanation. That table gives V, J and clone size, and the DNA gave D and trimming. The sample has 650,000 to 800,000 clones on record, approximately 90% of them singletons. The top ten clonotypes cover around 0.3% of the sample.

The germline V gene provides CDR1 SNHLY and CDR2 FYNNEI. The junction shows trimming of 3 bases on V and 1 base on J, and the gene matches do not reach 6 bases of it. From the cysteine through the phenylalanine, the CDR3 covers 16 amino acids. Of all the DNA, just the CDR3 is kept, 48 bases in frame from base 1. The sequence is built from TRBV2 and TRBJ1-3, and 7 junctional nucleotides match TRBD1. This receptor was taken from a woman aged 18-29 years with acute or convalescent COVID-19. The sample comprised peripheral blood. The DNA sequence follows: TGTGCCAGCAGTGAGGAGGGGGCTTTATCTGGAAACACCATATATTTT. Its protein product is CASSEEGALSGNTIYF.